This is a list of T cell receptor beta chains from one sample in a study of blood T cell repertoires in COVID-19. Method: immunoSEQ multiplex PCR; TCRdb's copy keeps in-frame clones and lacks some. The sample gives over 55,000 clones, about 83% of which show up once; approximately 19% is in the top ten. Input material: peripheral blood. The receptors come from a woman of 80 years or more with acute or convalescent COVID-19. Each CDR3 is given with its conserved first and last residue. D genes are given only for firm matches. Clone sizes are given selectively: once, few, many, or a class where the clone is expanded.

>.|TRBD2|TRBV3-1/TRBV3-2|TRBJ2-1
TGTGCCAGCAGTTATGGGACTAGATCGGCGCAGTTCTTC
CASSYGTRSAQFF
>.|.|TRBV2|TRBJ2-2
TGTGCCAGCGTAGGGGGGGGATGGACCGGGGAGCTGTTTTTT
CASVGGGWTGELFF
>.|.|TRBV11-2|TRBJ2-7
TGTGCCAGCAGCTTAGGACAGTCGTTAGTGTACGAGCAGTACTTC
CASSLGQSLVYEQYF
>.|TRBD1|TRBV14|TRBJ2-7
TGTGCCAGCAGCCACCGGGACAGGCAAAAGGGCGAGCAGTACTTC
CASSHRDRQKGEQYF
>.|.|TRBV2|TRBJ2-2
TGTGCCAGCAGTGAGAGTATTCGGGGCACCGGGGAGCTGTTTTTT
CASSESIRGTGELFF
>.|TRBD1|TRBV28|TRBJ1-2
TGTGCCAGCAGACAGACACAGGGGGCGCGTGGCTACACCTTC
CASRQTQGARGYTF
>.|.|TRBV7-8|TRBJ1-2
TGTGCCAGCAGCCGATCGGTCCTCTATGGCTACACCTTC
CASSRSVLYGYTF
>few|.|TRBV28|TRBJ1-2
TGTGCCAGCACCCGGGAACGAAGGGGGATCTATGGCTACACCTTC
CASTRERRGIYGYTF
>.|.|TRBV30|TRBJ2-7
TGTGCCTGGAGTATCTCTACCTACGAGCAGTACTTC
CAWSISTYEQYF
>.|.|TRBV6-1|TRBJ1-2
TGTGCCAGCAGTGAAGCTAGGACACACAACTATGGCTACACCTTC
CASSEARTHNYGYTF
>.|TRBD2|TRBV5-1|TRBJ2-1
TGCGCCAGCAGCCTAGCGGGGGGGCCGGATGAGCAGTTCTTC
CASSLAGGPDEQFF
>.|.|TRBV7-9|TRBJ2-1
TGTGCCAGCAGCTTACTGAGGCATGAGCAGTTCTTC
CASSLLRHEQFF
>once|TRBD2|TRBV2|TRBJ2-1
TGTGCCAGCCCGAAAGGACTAGCGGGAGACGAGGATGAGCAGTTCTTC
CASPKGLAGDEDEQFF
>.|.|TRBV5-4|TRBJ1-1
TGTGCCAGCAGCTTCCGGGCGGGGAACACTGAAGCTTTCTTT
CASSFRAGNTEAFF
>.|TRBD2|TRBV18|TRBJ2-3
TGTGCCAGCTCACGACTAGCGAGTCACACAGATACGCAGTATTTT
CASSRLASHTDTQYF
>.|.|TRBV11-2|TRBJ1-3
TGTGCCAGCAGCTTAGATCGAGGGCCGGGAAACACCATATATTTT
CASSLDRGPGNTIYF
>.|TRBD1|TRBV27|TRBJ1-2
TGTGCCAGCAGTTCGATACGGACAGGGTATGGCTACACCTTC
CASSSIRTGYGYTF
>.|.|TRBV5-1|TRBJ1-1
TGCGCCAGCAGCTTGGACAGGGTGGAAATGAACACTGAAGCTTTCTTT
CASSLDRVEMNTEAFF
>.|.|TRBV28|TRBJ2-1
TGTGCCAGCAGAACCCGGGAAACCTACAATGAGCAGTTCTTC
CASRTRETYNEQFF
>.|TRBD1|TRBV5-1|TRBJ1-1
TGCGCCAGCAGCGGAACAGGGGGAAGTTTCGCCACTGAAGCTTTCTTT
CASSGTGGSFATEAFF
>.|.|TRBV18|TRBJ2-1
TGTGCCAGCTCCACCGTATTAGGGGCTGAGCAGTTCTTC
CASSTVLGAEQFF
>.|.|TRBV18|TRBJ2-7
TGTGCCAGCTCGTCCAACTACGAGCAGTACTTC
CASSSNYEQYF
>.|TRBD1|TRBV28|TRBJ2-5
TGTGCCAGCAGTGACAGGGGGCCGGGCAGCGAGACCCAGTACTTC
CASSDRGPGSETQYF
>.|TRBD1|TRBV5-1|TRBJ2-2
TGCGCCAGCAGCTCAGGGACAGGGATCGCGACCGGGGAGCTGTTTTTT
CASSSGTGIATGELFF